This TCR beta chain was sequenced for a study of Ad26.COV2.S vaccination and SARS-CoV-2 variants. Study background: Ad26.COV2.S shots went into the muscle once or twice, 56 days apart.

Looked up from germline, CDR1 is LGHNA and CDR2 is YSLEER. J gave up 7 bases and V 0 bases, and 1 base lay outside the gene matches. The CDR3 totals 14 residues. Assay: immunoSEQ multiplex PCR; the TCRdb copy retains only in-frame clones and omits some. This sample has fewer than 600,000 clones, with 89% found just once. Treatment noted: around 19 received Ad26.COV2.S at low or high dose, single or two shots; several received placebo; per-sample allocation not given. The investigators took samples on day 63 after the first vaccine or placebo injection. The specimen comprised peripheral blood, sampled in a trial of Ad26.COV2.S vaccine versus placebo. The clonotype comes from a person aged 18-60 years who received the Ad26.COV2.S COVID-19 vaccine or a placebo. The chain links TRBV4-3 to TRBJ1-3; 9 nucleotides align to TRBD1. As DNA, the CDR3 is TGCGCCAGCAGCCAAGATGGGACAGGGAACACCATATATTTT. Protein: CASSQDGTGNTIYF.